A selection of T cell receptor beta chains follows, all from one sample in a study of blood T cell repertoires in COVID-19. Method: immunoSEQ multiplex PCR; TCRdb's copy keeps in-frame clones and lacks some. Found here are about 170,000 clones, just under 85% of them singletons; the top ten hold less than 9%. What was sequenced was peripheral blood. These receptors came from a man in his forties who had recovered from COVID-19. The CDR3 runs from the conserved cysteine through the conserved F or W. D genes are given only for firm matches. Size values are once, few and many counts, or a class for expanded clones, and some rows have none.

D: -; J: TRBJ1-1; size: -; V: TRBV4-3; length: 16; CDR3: CASSQAGQRANTEAFF; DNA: TGCGCCAGCAGCCAGGCCGGCCAGAGGGCGAACACTGAAGCTTTCTTT
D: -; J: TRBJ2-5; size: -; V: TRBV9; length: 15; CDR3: CASSVGRERAETQYF; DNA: TGTGCCAGCAGCGTTGGGCGGGAAAGGGCAGAGACCCAGTACTTC
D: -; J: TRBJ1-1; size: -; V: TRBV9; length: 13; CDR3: CASSPQGRTEAFF; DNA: TGTGCCAGCAGCCCACAGGGTCGCACTGAAGCTTTCTTT
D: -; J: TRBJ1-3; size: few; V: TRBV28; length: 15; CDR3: CASSLQGLSGNTIYF; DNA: TGTGCCAGCAGTTTACAGGGCCTCTCTGGAAACACCATATATTTT
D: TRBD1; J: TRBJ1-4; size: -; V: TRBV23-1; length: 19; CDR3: CASKPFPQLVTGGVEKLFF; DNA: TGCGCCAGCAAACCATTTCCACAATTGGTGACAGGGGGAGTGGAAAAACTGTTTTTT
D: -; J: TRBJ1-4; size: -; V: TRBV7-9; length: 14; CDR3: CASSFLATNEKLFF; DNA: TGTGCCAGCAGCTTCCTTGCAACTAATGAAAAACTGTTTTTT
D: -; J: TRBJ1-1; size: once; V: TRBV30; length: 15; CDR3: CAWNPTTAMNTEAFF; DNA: TGTGCCTGGAACCCAACAACAGCTATGAACACTGAAGCTTTCTTT
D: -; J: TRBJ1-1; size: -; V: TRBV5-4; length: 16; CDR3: CASSPGRRGRLTEAFF; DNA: TGTGCCAGCAGCCCCGGGAGAAGAGGGCGCCTCACTGAAGCTTTCTTT
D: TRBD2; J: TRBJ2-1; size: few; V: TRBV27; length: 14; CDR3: CASSSGLVDNEQFF; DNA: TGTGCCAGCAGTTCAGGACTAGTAGACAATGAGCAGTTCTTC
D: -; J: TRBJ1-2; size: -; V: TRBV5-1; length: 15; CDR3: CASSLEPGANYGYTF; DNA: TGCGCCAGCAGCTTGGAGCCGGGGGCTAACTATGGCTACACCTTC
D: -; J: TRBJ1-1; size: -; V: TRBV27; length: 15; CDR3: CASSYRAFANTEAFF; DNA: TGTGCCAGCAGCTACAGGGCCTTCGCGAACACTGAAGCTTTCTTT
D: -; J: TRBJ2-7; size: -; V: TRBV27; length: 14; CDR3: CASSSAGASYEQYF; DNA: TGTGCCAGCAGTTCAGCTGGGGCCTCCTACGAGCAGTACTTC
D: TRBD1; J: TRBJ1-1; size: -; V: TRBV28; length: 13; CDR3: CAGPGQALREAFF; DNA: TGTGCCGGACCGGGACAGGCCCTAAGAGAAGCTTTCTTT
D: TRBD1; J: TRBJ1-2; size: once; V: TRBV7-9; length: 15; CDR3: CASSPSPTGVKGYTF; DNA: TGTGCCAGCAGCCCCTCCCCCACAGGGGTGAAGGGCTACACCTTC
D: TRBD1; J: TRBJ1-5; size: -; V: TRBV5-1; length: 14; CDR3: CASSPGQGNQPQHF; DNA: TGCGCCAGCAGCCCCGGACAGGGCAATCAGCCCCAGCATTTT
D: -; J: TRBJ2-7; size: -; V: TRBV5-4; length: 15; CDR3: CASSYGTGRVYEQYF; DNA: TGTGCCAGCAGCTATGGAACAGGACGGGTCTACGAGCAGTACTTC
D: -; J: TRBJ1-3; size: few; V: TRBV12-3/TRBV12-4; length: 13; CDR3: CASMATAGNTIYF; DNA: TGTGCCAGCATGGCGACAGCTGGAAACACCATATATTTT
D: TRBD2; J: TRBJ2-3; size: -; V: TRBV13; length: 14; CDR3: CASSSTSGVDTQYF; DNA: TGTGCCAGCAGCTCGACTAGCGGGGTAGATACGCAGTATTTT
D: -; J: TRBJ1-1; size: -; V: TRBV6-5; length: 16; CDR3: CASSYLSGRVRTEAFF; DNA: TGTGCCAGCAGTTACCTCTCGGGGAGAGTGCGAACTGAAGCTTTCTTT
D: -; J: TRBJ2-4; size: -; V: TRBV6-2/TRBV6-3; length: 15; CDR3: CASSTYREAKNIQYF; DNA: TGTGCCAGCAGTACCTACAGGGAGGCCAAAAACATTCAGTACTTC
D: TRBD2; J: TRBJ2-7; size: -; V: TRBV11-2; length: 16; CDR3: CASSFRLADASYEQYF; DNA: TGTGCCAGCAGCTTCCGACTAGCCGACGCATCCTACGAGCAGTACTTC
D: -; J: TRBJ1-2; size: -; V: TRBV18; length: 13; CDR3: CASSPQGADGYTF; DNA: TGTGCCAGCTCACCACAAGGGGCGGATGGCTACACCTTC
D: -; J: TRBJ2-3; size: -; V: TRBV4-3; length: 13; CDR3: CASSQGSGDTQYF; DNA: TGCGCCAGCAGCCAAGGCTCAGGGGATACGCAGTATTTT
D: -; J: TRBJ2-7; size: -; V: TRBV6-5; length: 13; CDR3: CASSSGHHYEQYF; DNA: TGTGCCAGCAGTTCGGGACACCACTACGAGCAGTACTTC
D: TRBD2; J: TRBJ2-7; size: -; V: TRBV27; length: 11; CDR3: CASSRGGEQYF; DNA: TGTGCCAGCTCCCGGGGGGGCGAGCAGTACTTC
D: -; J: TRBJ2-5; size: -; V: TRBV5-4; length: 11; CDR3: CASSLQETQYF; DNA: TGTGCCAGCAGCCTACAAGAGACCCAGTACTTC
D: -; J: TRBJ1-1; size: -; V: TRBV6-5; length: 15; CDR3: CASSYSSRGNTEAFF; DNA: TGTGCCAGCAGTTACTCGAGTAGGGGGAACACTGAAGCTTTCTTT
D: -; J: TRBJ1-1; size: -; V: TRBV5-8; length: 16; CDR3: CASSLALTGRPTEAFF; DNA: TGTGCCAGCAGCTTGGCTTTGACAGGTCGACCGACTGAAGCTTTCTTT
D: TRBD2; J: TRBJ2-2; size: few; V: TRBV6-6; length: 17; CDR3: CASRLLAGLGDTGELFF; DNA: TGTGCCAGCCGTCTACTAGCGGGATTAGGGGACACCGGGGAGCTGTTTTTT